This TCR beta chain was profiled in a study of blood T cell repertoires in COVID-19. In the study overall: COVID-19 samples from acute and convalescent phases originated in the United States, Italy and Spain. T cells, B-cell-depleted T cells, or PBMCs supplied cDNA or gDNA.

This CDR3 is 17 amino acids long. CDR1 is MNHEY, CDR2 SVGEGT, per germline. V lost 0 bases and J lost 6; bases outside the gene matches: 12. Authors' analysis steps: The authors estimated nucleated cell counts from reference gene primer amplification. The repertoire was sequenced with immunoSEQ multiplex PCR; TCRdb's copy has only in-frame clones and lacks some. Clone size and V and J calls were adopted from that table, with D and trimming inferred from the DNA. This sample has 210,000 or so clones, with 80% to 90% found just once. The sample taken for sequencing was peripheral blood. The chain recombines TRBV6-2 or TRBV6-3 with TRBJ2-3; TRBD2 aligns across 7 bases. This sequence was found in a woman aged 50 to 65 with acute or convalescent COVID-19. The CDR3 region is CASSYSTSRLDRDTQYF. CDR3 bases: TGTGCCAGCAGTTACTCGACTAGCAGGCTCGATAGGGATACGCAGTATTTT.